The T cell receptor beta chain described here comes from a study of shared clonotypes between healthy human individuals. Study-level information: Three CD4 naive, three CD4 memory, two CD8 naive and one CD8 memory plate were used per donor.

Among the donors, all were Caucasian adults who lived in Nashville, Tennessee. The CDR3 sequence is 12 residues long. V gave up 6 bases and J gave up 6 bases, with 12 bases separating them. Germline-derived CDR1 and CDR2 are SGHDN and FVKESK. Running of the assay took place at deep level. Original processing methods: ImmunoSEQ output held junction-only sequences without quality scores, so filtering differed. Libraries were prepared by immunoSEQ multiplex PCR; TCRdb keeps only in-frame clonotypes and omits some of them. The DNA gave D and trimming, while V, J and clone size come from that table. Counted here are 2 million to 2.5 million clones, more than 90% occurring once; the ten biggest clones make up more than 0.1%.

The sequencing sample was made of naive CD4+ T cells sorted from blood. Stated subset: CD45RA+ positively selected. The receptor's source is a man between 18 and 35 years old in good health. The chain joins TRBV14 to TRBJ2-7, with D tentatively TRBD2 (5 bases). The CDR3 loop is CASSQTKTEQYF. DNA of the CDR3: TGTGCCAGCAGTCAGACTAAGACCGAGCAGTACTTC.